This entry features one TCR beta chain sequence. Its antigen is still unknown. Using immunoSEQ multiplex PCR, the repertoire was profiled, and TCRdb retains in-frame clones only, with some absent. The sample has roughly 84,000 clones; about nine tenths are singletons. This sample is part of a study of cytomegalovirus exposure and HLA in healthy donors. Study-wide context: It was reported in a later analysis that the 95 to 150 validation repertoires used the same platform as the 666 first-cohort repertoires. Points from the study as a whole: Most TCR sequences were uncommon, yet certain public TCRs appeared in many donors. The study put 150 or so TCR beta chains on its list as cytomegalovirus-associated.

The CDR3 has 12 amino acids. The V end lost 5 bases, the J end lost 8 bases, and 10 bases lay between the germline ends. Per the germline V gene, CDR1 is SEHNR and CDR2 is FQNEAQ (reference sequence). The sequence was obtained from a man aged 25 to 40 in good health and CMV-seronegative. The V call is TRBV7-9, the J call TRBJ2-1; a possible D gene is TRBD2 (6 bases). The material sequenced was PBMCs. CDR3 DNA sequence: TGTGCCAGCAGCCTACTAGCCTATGAGCAGTTCTTC. It encodes CASSLLAYEQFF.